The 28 T cell receptor beta chains below come from one sample, sequenced in a study of T cell changes during pregnancy in multiple sclerosis. Sequenced by immunoSEQ multiplex PCR; TCRdb stores in-frame clones only, minus some. The table shows approximately 46,000 clones, with 91% occurring only once. Sequencing was performed on CD8+ T cells from peripheral blood mononuclear cells, taken in the second trimester of pregnancy. The origin of the receptors is a female donor with multiple sclerosis, enrolled in a pregnancy study.

This clone was detected only once. This chain connects TRBV4-3 to TRBJ2-7; D is possibly TRBD2 (6 bases). The CDR3 is 18 amino acids. Germline V gene sequence: CDR1 LGHNA, CDR2 YSLEER. Trimming cost V 1 base and J 0 bases, with 19 bases left between them. The CDR3 loop reads CASSQANEGGESSYEQYF. The CDR3 coding sequence is TGCGCCAGCAGCCAAGCAAACGAGGGCGGGGAAAGCTCCTACGAGCAGTACTTC.

The chain combines TRBV11-2 with TRBJ2-2, with a tentative D call TRBD2 (6 bases). V dropped 10 bases and J dropped 1 base, with 10 bases sitting between them. The CDR3 length is 13 residues. Germline CDR1 is SGHAT and CDR2 is FQNNGV. The CDR3 region has the DNA TGTGCCACCCGGGACTGGAACACCGGGGAGCTGTTTTTT. Residues: CATRDWNTGELFF.

The chain is built from TRBV4-1 and TRBJ2-3, with TRBD1 matching 7 bases. The CDR3 has 14 residues. The germline V gene encodes CDR1 MGHRA and CDR2 YSYEKL. Trimming at V came to 3 bases and at J to 2 bases, leaving 2 bases not matched to a gene. CDR3 region: CASSHGTVTDTQYF. The DNA for the CDR3 is TGCGCCAGCAGCCATGGGACAGTCACAGATACGCAGTATTTT.

The chain combines TRBV6-1 with TRBJ2-2; 10 bases match TRBD1. CDR1 is MNHNS and CDR2 is SASEGT in the germline V gene. V was pared by 3 bases and J by 2 bases, with 6 bases of the junction left unmatched. CDR3 length: 17 amino acids. The CDR3 sequence is CASSDGTGVVNTGELFF. The CDR3 DNA follows: TGTGCCAGCAGTGATGGGACAGGGGTCGTAAACACCGGGGAGCTGTTTTTT.

This clone is a singleton in its sample. The rearrangement joins TRBV19 to TRBJ2-3; TRBD2 matches 10 bases. Per the germline V gene, CDR1 is LNHDA and CDR2 is SQIVND (reference sequence). The CDR3 has 18 amino acids. V dropped 3 bases and J dropped 2; count of bases not matched to a gene: 11. CDR3 amino acids: CASSISGGTPHFTDTQYF. DNA of the CDR3: TGTGCCAGTAGTATTAGCGGGGGGACCCCTCATTTCACAGATACGCAGTATTTT. Using reference TRBV19 and TRBJ2-3 for the parts outside the CDR3, the full variable domain is DGGITQSPKYLFRKEGQNVTLSCEQNLNHDAMYWYRQDPGQGLRLIYYSQIVNDFQKGDIAEGYSVSREKKESFPLTVTSAQKNPTAFYLCASSISGGTPHFTDTQYFGPGTRLTVL.

J is TRBJ2-7 and V is TRBV5-4; 7 bases are shared with TRBD2. Germline V gives CDR1 SGHNT, CDR2 YYREEE (reference sequence). V lost 0 bases to trimming and J lost 2 bases; unmatched junction nucleotides: 2. This CDR3 comprises 14 residues. CDR3 loop: CASSLVGGAYEQYF. CDR3 sequence (DNA): TGTGCCAGCAGCTTGGTGGGGGGGGCCTACGAGCAGTACTTC.

This clone has a single count. The chain couples TRBV5-5 to TRBJ2-2; the D gene is possibly TRBD2 (5 bases). This CDR3 is built from 16 residues. V shed 2 bases and J shed 5 bases, with 16 bases lying between them. CDR1 SGHKS and CDR2 YYEKEE come from the germline V gene (reference sequence). The CDR3 is CASSFIGIGVTGELFF. Written as DNA, the CDR3 is TGTGCCAGCAGCTTTATAGGGATCGGGGTTACCGGGGAGCTGTTTTTT.

V and J are TRBV19 and TRBJ1-2; no definite D call. This CDR3 contains 15 residues. With 7 bases removed from V and 6 bases from J, the gap between germline ends came to 21 bases. The germline V gene encodes CDR1 LNHDA and CDR2 SQIVND (reference sequence). CDR3 DNA: TGTGCCAGTACCTATGCCGGCCCCGGGTATGATGGCTACACCTTC. Translated, it gives CASTYAGPGYDGYTF.

The V and J genes are TRBV5-4 and TRBJ1-2; a weak D match, TRBD1 (6 bases). CDR3 length: 14 amino acids. V was clipped by 1 base and J by 2 bases, with 9 bases between them. Germline assignment: CDR1 SGHNT and CDR2 YYREEE (reference sequence). DNA for the CDR3: TGTGCCAGCAGCTTGCCCGACAGGAACTATGGCTACACCTTC. It specifies CASSLPDRNYGYTF. Full variable domain (remainder filled in from reference TRBV5-4 and TRBJ1-2): ETGVTQSPTHLIKTRGQQVTLRCSSQSGHNTVSWYQQALGQGPQFIFQYYREEENGRGNFPPRFSGLQFPNYSSELNVNALELDDSALYLCASSLPDRNYGYTFGSGTRLTVV.

V and J are TRBV4-3 and TRBJ1-6, with no clear D. CDR1 is LGHNA and CDR2 is YSLEER in the germline V gene. Trimming took 1 base from V and 6 from J, leaving 13 bases between them. This CDR3 has 16 residues. CDR3 region: CASSQVFGESNSPLHF. The DNA for the CDR3 is TGCGCCAGCAGCCAAGTGTTCGGGGAGAGTAATTCACCCCTCCACTTT.

The chain employs TRBV21-1 and TRBJ2-7; the table's D call of TRBD2 was not tested on the DNA. TRBV21-1 is shown as a pseudogene. The CDR3 has 16 residues. The CDR3 protein is CATLRFRVAGSYEQYF. The CDR3 coding sequence is TGTGCCACCCTAAGGTTCAGGGTTGCGGGGTCCTACGAGCAGTACTTC.

The CDR3 coding sequence is TGTGCCAGCAGTGCACTAGCGGGGACTGAGCAGTTCTTC. This translates into CASSALAGTEQFF. The chain uses TRBV25-1 and TRBJ2-1, with 10 bases that match TRBD2. Germline CDR1 is MGHDK and CDR2 is SYGVNS. The V segment lost 4 bases and the J segment 9 bases; nucleotides outside the gene matches: 3. The CDR3 has 13 residues.

The V call is TRBV6-6, the J call TRBJ2-3, with 7 bases that match TRBD2. With 9 bases clipped from V and 2 bases from J, the junction kept 8 bases outside the gene matches. The germline V gene encodes CDR1 MNHNY and CDR2 SVGAGI (reference sequence). The CDR3 spans 14 residues. CDR3 DNA sequence: TGTGCCAGTTCACTAGCGACCCACACAGATACGCAGTATTTT. Protein: CASSLATHTDTQYF.

The gene calls are TRBV4-2 and TRBJ1-4; 9 nucleotides match TRBD1. CDR3 length: 16 residues. The germline gives CDR1 LGHNA, CDR2 YNFKEQ. J was trimmed by 6 bases and V by 0 bases; bases with no gene match: 5. CDR3 sequence (DNA): TGTGCCAGCAGCCAAGAGGAAGGACAGGGGCATGAAAAACTGTTTTTT. The encoded protein is CASSQEEGQGHEKLFF.

The V and J genes are TRBV7-9 and TRBJ2-6; 7 bases align to TRBD2. Germline V lookup: CDR1 SEHNR, CDR2 FQNEAQ (reference sequence). There are 16 residues in the CDR3. V dropped 5 bases and J dropped 0; count of bases not matched to a gene: 4. CDR3: CASSPTGGSGANVLTF. CDR3 nucleotides: TGTGCCAGCAGCCCTACGGGGGGCTCTGGGGCCAACGTCCTGACTTTC.

The chain links TRBV4-1 to TRBJ1-6; 7 bases line up with TRBD1. The CDR3 consists of 17 residues. Germline values: CDR1 MGHRA, CDR2 YSYEKL. Unmatched junction bases numbered 13, after V lost 4 bases and J lost 7 bases. The CDR3, as DNA: TGCGCCAGCAGCCTTCTAAGACAGGGATCCCTAAATTCACCCCTCCACTTT. Translation: CASSLLRQGSLNSPLHF.

Concerning this clone: Within the sample, other DNA sequences also encode this same CDR3. V usage is TRBV5-5 and J usage is TRBJ2-7; 7 bases fit TRBD1. Germline lookup yields CDR1 SGHKS and CDR2 YYEKEE (reference sequence). The CDR3 loop spans 12 amino acids. The V and J ends lost 5 bases and 7 bases, in that order; junction bases with no gene match: 6. The CDR3 sequence: CASSYTGEEQYF. The CDR3 DNA follows: TGTGCCAGCAGTTATACAGGGGAGGAGCAGTACTTC. Complete variable domain (other parts from reference TRBV5-5 and TRBJ2-7): DAGVTQSPTHLIKTRGQQVTLRCSPISGHKSVSWYQQVLGQGPQFIFQYYEKEERGRGNFPDRFSARQFPNYSSELNVNALLLGDSALYLCASSYTGEEQYFGPGTRLTVT.

The chain carries TRBV6-1 and TRBJ1-2, with 7 bases lining up with TRBD1. The V gene end was trimmed by 2 bases and the J gene end by 5 bases; junction bases not matched to a gene: 5. The CDR3 has 14 amino acids. Germline V lookup: CDR1 MNHNS, CDR2 SASEGT. The CDR3 bases are TGTGCCAGCAGTGAAAAAGGGACAGTTTATGGCTACACCTTC. Its translation is CASSEKGTVYGYTF.

Concerning this clone: Other DNA sequences from this sample encode an identical CDR3 as well. This sequence joins TRBV27 and TRBJ2-7; the D gene is possibly TRBD2 (5 bases). Per germline, CDR1 MNHEY and CDR2 SMNVEV (reference sequence). The CDR3 runs 11 residues. The V end was cut by 4 bases, the J end by 4 bases, with 5 bases between. The DNA for the CDR3 is TGTGCCAGCAGTTCGGGGTACGAGCAGTACTTC. As protein: CASSSGYEQYF.

This clone was detected only once. The V gene is TRBV13, the J gene TRBJ2-5; 9 nucleotides agree with TRBD1. The junction had 9 bases not matched to a gene; V was cut back by 6 bases and J by 4 bases. This CDR3 region has 15 residues. Germline CDR1 reads PRHDT; CDR2 reads FYEKMQ (reference sequence). CDR3 nucleotide sequence: TGTGCCAGCAGTTCGGACAGGGGCTTTCCAGAGACCCAGTACTTC. Encoded protein: CASSSDRGFPETQYF.

The chain links TRBV29-1 to TRBJ1-1; 9 bases are a match to TRBD1. The length of the CDR3 is 12 residues. Germline CDR1 SQVTM, CDR2 ANQGSEA. The CDR3 region is CRAGQGNTEAFF. The CDR3 DNA follows: TGCAGAGCGGGACAGGGGAACACTGAAGCTTTCTTT.

This chain joins TRBV19 and TRBJ1-6; D gene uncertain. CDR1 and CDR2 from the germline V gene are LNHDA and SQIVND (reference sequence). The V and J ends lost 8 bases and 3 bases respectively, with 17 bases between them. This CDR3 comprises 16 residues. The CDR3 nucleotides are TGTGCCAGTCCGAACGGAGGGCAGAGCTATAATTCACCCCTCCACTTT. This translates into CASPNGGQSYNSPLHF.

The chain combines TRBV19 with TRBJ1-1; maybe TRBD1 (5 bases). Deletions cut 7 bases from V and 4 bases from J, with 22 bases between. This CDR3 has 16 residues. Germline values: CDR1 LNHDA, CDR2 SQIVND (reference sequence). CDR3 DNA: TGTGCCAGTAAGGGGTGGTACGGAAGCGGGGGCACTGAAGCTTTCTTT. It encodes CASKGWYGSGGTEAFF.

V usage is TRBV13 and J usage is TRBJ2-7, with 9 bases identical to TRBD1. The CDR3 spans 14 residues. Losses at the gene ends were 8 bases for V and 4 bases for J; bases not matched to a gene: 9. Germline CDR1 is PRHDT and CDR2 is FYEKMQ (reference sequence). CDR3 in amino acids: CASGLQGAPYEQYF. The CDR3 coding sequence is TGTGCCAGCGGATTACAGGGGGCCCCTTACGAGCAGTACTTC.

This clone was seen a single time. The chain combines TRBV9 with TRBJ2-3; the D gene is possibly TRBD2 (6 bases). Germline CDR1 and CDR2: SGDLS and YYNGEE. The CDR3 sequence is 17 residues long. V gave up 0 bases and J gave up 2 bases, with 16 bases separating them. In nucleotides, the CDR3 is TGTGCCAGCAGCGTAGATGGCGGGGCCAAGATCACAGATACGCAGTATTTT. Translating gives CASSVDGGAKITDTQYF. Using reference TRBV9 and TRBJ2-3 for the parts outside the CDR3, the full variable domain is DSGVTQTPKHLITATGQRVTLRCSPRSGDLSVYWYQQSLDQGLQFLIQYYNGEERAKGNILERFSAQQFPDLHSELNLSSLELGDSALYFCASSVDGGAKITDTQYFGPGTRLTVL.

V usage is TRBV5-6 and J usage is TRBJ2-7, with TRBD1 matching over 7 bases. CDR1 and CDR2 from the germline V gene are SGHDT and YYEEEE. After removal of 2 bases from V and 4 bases from J, the junction contained 9 bases not matched to a gene. CDR3 length equals 15 residues. CDR3 in amino acids: CASSFGTANPYEQYF. The CDR3 DNA is TGTGCCAGCAGCTTTGGGACAGCCAACCCTTACGAGCAGTACTTC.

The chain uses TRBV7-6 and TRBJ1-2; TRBD1 agrees at 9 bases. This CDR3 has 16 residues. V dropped 5 bases and J dropped 4; count of bases not matched to a gene: 11. Germline V gene sequence: CDR1 SGHVS, CDR2 FNYEAQ. CDR3 nucleotide sequence: TGTGCCAGCAGCCCAACGGGGACAGGGATCAGCTATGGCTACACCTTC. Its protein is CASSPTGTGISYGYTF.

V and J are TRBV15 and TRBJ2-5; 9 nucleotides match TRBD2. Germline V lookup: CDR1 LNHNV, CDR2 YYDKDF (reference sequence). The CDR3 is 18 residues long. V lost 5 bases to trimming and J lost 1 base; unmatched junction nucleotides: 14. DNA for the CDR3: TGTGCCACCAGCTGGGATATTAGCGGGGGTGGGAGCCAAGAGACCCAGTACTTC. Residues: CATSWDISGGGSQETQYF.